A selection of T cell receptor beta chains follows, all from one sample in a study of cytomegalovirus exposure and HLA in healthy donors. The assay was immunoSEQ multiplex PCR, and TCRdb's table has in-frame clones only and misses some. The sample has around 90,000 clones; about 80% are singletons. The specimen was PBMCs. Receptors originate from a man in his thirties or forties in good health and CMV-seronegative. CDR3s include the opening cysteine and the closing phenylalanine or tryptophan. Fields, in order: CDR3 DNA, CDR3 protein, J gene, V gene, D gene, clone size. D genes are given only for firm matches. The size entry is marked missing in some rows and otherwise reads once, few, many or a size class.

CDR3nt: TGTGCCAGCAGTTTAGGGACTAGAACCTACAATGAGCAGTTCTTC; CDR3aa: CASSLGTRTYNEQFF; j_gene: TRBJ2-1; v_gene: TRBV27; d_gene: TRBD2; abundance: NA
CDR3nt: TGTGCCAGCAGTTTTGACAGGCGGGTCTCTGGGGCCAACGTCCTGACTTTC; CDR3aa: CASSFDRRVSGANVLTF; j_gene: TRBJ2-6; v_gene: TRBV27; d_gene: NA; abundance: NA
CDR3nt: TGTGCCAGCAGCTTTCAAGCAAACTACGAGCAGTACTTC; CDR3aa: CASSFQANYEQYF; j_gene: TRBJ2-7; v_gene: TRBV5-6; d_gene: NA; abundance: few
CDR3nt: TGTGCCATCAGTGAGAGCAGGGAAAGGGACACTGAAGCTTTCTTT; CDR3aa: CAISESRERDTEAFF; j_gene: TRBJ1-1; v_gene: TRBV10-3; d_gene: NA; abundance: few
CDR3nt: TGCGCCAGCAGCCCCCAGCCCATAGCGGGGGGGCAGGGTGAGCAGTTCTTC; CDR3aa: CASSPQPIAGGQGEQFF; j_gene: TRBJ2-1; v_gene: TRBV5-1; d_gene: TRBD2; abundance: NA
CDR3nt: TGTGCCAGCAGTCCATCGCTGGCCCGCGGGGCTGAAGCTTTCTTT; CDR3aa: CASSPSLARGAEAFF; j_gene: TRBJ1-1; v_gene: TRBV28; d_gene: NA; abundance: NA
CDR3nt: TGTGCCAGCCAGGGAGGGAGTTGGGAAAAACTGTTTTTT; CDR3aa: CASQGGSWEKLFF; j_gene: TRBJ1-4; v_gene: TRBV28; d_gene: NA; abundance: few
CDR3nt: TGTGCCAGCACCTCCCTAGCGGTTACGTCAAATACGCAGTATTTT; CDR3aa: CASTSLAVTSNTQYF; j_gene: TRBJ2-3; v_gene: TRBV6-1; d_gene: TRBD2; abundance: NA
CDR3nt: TGTGCCAGCAGTATGCCTCTTAGAGAAAGCGGGGCTAGTAAGCAGTTCTTC; CDR3aa: CASSMPLRESGASKQFF; j_gene: TRBJ2-1; v_gene: TRBV27; d_gene: TRBD2; abundance: NA
CDR3nt: TGTGCCATCAGTGACTCACAAGTACCTAACTATGGCGGCTACACCTTC; CDR3aa: CAISDSQVPNYGGYTF; j_gene: TRBJ1-2; v_gene: TRBV10-3; d_gene: NA; abundance: NA
CDR3nt: TGTGCCACCAGCAGAGGTAAGAGCTCTGGAAACACCATATATTTT; CDR3aa: CATSRGKSSGNTIYF; j_gene: TRBJ1-3; v_gene: TRBV15; d_gene: NA; abundance: NA
CDR3nt: TGTGCCAGCAGTTACTCCAGGACCTACGAGCAGTACTTC; CDR3aa: CASSYSRTYEQYF; j_gene: TRBJ2-7; v_gene: TRBV6-6; d_gene: NA; abundance: NA
CDR3nt: TGTGCCAGCAGCTTAGATTCGACTAGAGATCGAATCGAGCAGTTCTTC; CDR3aa: CASSLDSTRDRIEQFF; j_gene: TRBJ2-1; v_gene: TRBV7-2; d_gene: NA; abundance: NA
CDR3nt: TGTGCCAGCAGGCCTCCGGGACAGGGTTGGGAGACCCAGTACTTC; CDR3aa: CASRPPGQGWETQYF; j_gene: TRBJ2-5; v_gene: TRBV6-5; d_gene: TRBD1; abundance: once
CDR3nt: TGTGCCAGCAGCTCTACAGGGTTAAGTGGTCAGCCCCAGCATTTT; CDR3aa: CASSSTGLSGQPQHF; j_gene: TRBJ1-5; v_gene: TRBV7-9; d_gene: NA; abundance: NA
CDR3nt: TGTGCCAGCAGCTCCTCGTGGGGGGGTAGGTCCGATCCTTTCTTT; CDR3aa: CASSSSWGGRSDPFF; j_gene: TRBJ1-1; v_gene: TRBV7-2; d_gene: NA; abundance: NA
CDR3nt: TGTGCCAGCAGCTTAGCTGGACAGGGGGTGAATCAGCCCCAGCATTTT; CDR3aa: CASSLAGQGVNQPQHF; j_gene: TRBJ1-5; v_gene: TRBV7-2; d_gene: TRBD1; abundance: NA
CDR3nt: TGTGCCAGCAGCGCTCCTAGCGCGTACGAGAATGAGCAGTTCTTC; CDR3aa: CASSAPSAYENEQFF; j_gene: TRBJ2-1; v_gene: TRBV5-4; d_gene: NA; abundance: once
CDR3nt: TGCGCCAGCAGCCAGCTAGGACTAGCGGGCGAGACCCAGTACTTC; CDR3aa: CASSQLGLAGETQYF; j_gene: TRBJ2-5; v_gene: TRBV4-1; d_gene: TRBD2; abundance: NA
CDR3nt: TGTGCCAGCAGCTTAAGACTAGCGGGGGGATACAATGAGCAGTTCTTC; CDR3aa: CASSLRLAGGYNEQFF; j_gene: TRBJ2-1; v_gene: TRBV9; d_gene: TRBD2; abundance: NA
CDR3nt: TGTGCCAGCAGCCTGGGGACAGGGGGTGCCTACGAGCAGTACTTC; CDR3aa: CASSLGTGGAYEQYF; j_gene: TRBJ2-7; v_gene: TRBV6-5; d_gene: TRBD1; abundance: NA
CDR3nt: TGTGCCAGCAGCCGTGAGGGACAGTGGGGCGCAGATACGCAGTATTTT; CDR3aa: CASSREGQWGADTQYF; j_gene: TRBJ2-3; v_gene: TRBV5-4; d_gene: TRBD1; abundance: NA
CDR3nt: TGTGCCAGCAGCGCAATAGGACAGTCTGAAGCTTTCTTT; CDR3aa: CASSAIGQSEAFF; j_gene: TRBJ1-1; v_gene: TRBV7-3; d_gene: NA; abundance: NA
CDR3nt: TGTGCCACCAGCAGAGTCGTCCTAAAGGACAGCCCCTACGAGCAGTACTTC; CDR3aa: CATSRVVLKDSPYEQYF; j_gene: TRBJ2-7; v_gene: TRBV15; d_gene: NA; abundance: few
CDR3nt: TGTGCCAGCAGCCTACAGGGGAAAGACTATGGCTACACCTTC; CDR3aa: CASSLQGKDYGYTF; j_gene: TRBJ1-2; v_gene: TRBV11-3; d_gene: TRBD1; abundance: NA